The 14 T cell receptor beta chains given below trace back to one sample, sequenced in a study of T cell responses to AZD1222 COVID-19 vaccine. Sequencing was performed with immunoSEQ multiplex PCR; in TCRdb, only in-frame clones are kept and a portion is missing. The sample includes about 42,000 clones, over 70% of them seen just once. The sample here was peripheral blood, taken 28 days after the second AZD1222 dose. The receptors were sampled from an adult who received the AZD1222 COVID-19 vaccine.

The V and J genes are TRBV5-4 and TRBJ1-2, with a weak D call TRBD1 (5 bases). The ends were cut back, 1 base at V and 0 bases at J, with 10 bases in the middle. Germline CDR1 reads SGHNT; CDR2 reads YYREEE (reference sequence). CDR3 size: 15 residues. CDR3 nucleotides: TGTGCCAGCAGCTTGACCAGGGTTTCTAACTATGGCTACACCTTC. This translates into CASSLTRVSNYGYTF.

V gene TRBV7-2 combines with J gene TRBJ1-1; D is unclear. V was clipped by 3 bases and J by 6 bases, with 17 bases between them. The CDR3 totals 15 residues. CDR1 and CDR2 from the germline V gene are SGHTA and FQGNSA. The CDR3 nucleotides are TGTGCCAGCAGCTTGGGTCTTGTGGTCTTGGCTGAAGCTTTCTTT. Translated, it gives CASSLGLVVLAEAFF.

This clone was seen a single time. The chain uses TRBV18 and TRBJ1-2; TRBD1 agrees at 9 bases. Trimming removed 6 bases from V and 6 bases from J; junction bases left unmatched: 8. CDR3 length equals 14 residues. CDR1 is KGHSH and CDR2 is LQKENI in the germline V gene. The CDR3 region is CASSGQGQGDGYTF. The CDR3 nucleotides read TGTGCCAGCTCCGGACAGGGACAGGGCGATGGCTACACCTTC.

This clone was counted once. The rearrangement links TRBV11-3 to TRBJ2-3; D remains unclear. V lost 3 bases to trimming and J lost 0 bases, with 4 bases between them. The CDR3 is 13 residues long. Germline lookup yields CDR1 SGHNT and CDR2 YENEEA. The chain's CDR3 is CASSLYSTDTQYF. CDR3 DNA sequence: TGTGCCAGCAGCTTGTATAGCACAGATACGCAGTATTTT. Full variable domain (missing parts from reference TRBV11-3 and TRBJ2-3): EAGVVQSPRYKIIEKKQPVAFWCNPISGHNTLYWYLQNLGQGPELLIRYENEEAVDDSQLPKDRFSAERLKGVDSTLKIQPAELGDSAVYLCASSLYSTDTQYFGPGTRLTVL.

About this clone: Germline and junction disagree at one end, which may indicate a read error. This sequence joins TRBV10-3 and TRBJ2-2; D gene ambiguous. Germline V gene data show CDR1 as ENHRY and CDR2 as SYGVKD. The CDR3 consists of 16 residues. DNA of the CDR3: TGTGCCATCAGTGACGGGTGGTCCTCGAATACCGGGGAGCTGTTTTTT. Amino acid sequence: CAISDGWSSNTGELFF.

The chain joins TRBV18 to TRBJ2-5; TRBD2 might be the D (6 bases). Germline loops: CDR1 KGHSH, CDR2 LQKENI. The CDR3 consists of 12 residues. V was shortened by 2 bases and J by 9 bases, with 10 bases between the two germline ends. CDR3 protein: CASSPGPGAQYF. The CDR3 DNA follows: TGTGCCAGCTCACCAGGACCGGGGGCCCAGTACTTC.

This clone was counted a few times. The junction shows a germline mismatch at one end, possibly a read error. V usage is TRBV3-1 (or the pseudogene TRBV3-2) and J usage is TRBJ2-7; D unclear. The V gene's germline CDR1 is LGHDT and CDR2 YNNKEL (reference sequence). The CDR3 is made up of 12 amino acids. CDR3 in amino acids: CASSQERSGFHF. CDR3 nucleotides: TGTGCCAGCAGCCAAGAACGGTCCGGGTTTCACTTC.

CDR3 sequence reads: CASSLGQGFEQFF. DNA for the CDR3: TGTGCCAGCAGTTTAGGGCAGGGATTTGAGCAGTTCTTC. The rearrangement joins TRBV12-3 or TRBV12-4 to TRBJ2-1, with a weak D call TRBD1 (5 bases). V gave up 1 base and J gave up 9 bases, with 10 bases separating them. The CDR3 is made up of 13 amino acids.

The chain combines TRBV18 with TRBJ2-5; D gene unclear. Trimming took 6 bases from V and 2 from J, leaving 13 bases between them. CDR1 and CDR2 (germline): KGHSH, LQKENI. The CDR3 sequence is 14 residues long. CDR3 sequence reads: CASSRSGGQETQYF. The CDR3, as DNA: TGTGCCAGCTCGCGATCGGGCGGACAAGAGACCCAGTACTTC.

The chain is built from TRBV6-5 and TRBJ1-5; perhaps TRBD1 as D (5 bases). Germline CDR1 reads MNHEY; CDR2 reads SVGAGI. V was shortened by 6 bases and J by 9 bases, with 12 bases between the two germline ends. The CDR3 runs 12 residues. The CDR3 sequence is CASSRREGPQHF. As DNA, the CDR3 is TGTGCCAGCAGCCGCAGGGAAGGGCCCCAGCATTTT.

The chain couples TRBV7-3 to TRBJ2-7; no clear D. The CDR3 length is 11 residues. The ends were cut back, 0 bases at V and 3 bases at J, with 0 bases in the middle. Germline CDR1 is SGHTA and CDR2 is FQGTGA. The CDR3 DNA is TGTGCCAGCAGCTTAACCTACGAGCAGTACTTC. Translation: CASSLTYEQYF.

This clone has only a few counts. V is TRBV5-1 and J is TRBJ2-1, with 13 bases aligning to TRBD2. The CDR3 has 15 residues. Germline CDR1 and CDR2: SGHRS and YFSETQ. V lost 4 bases, J lost 5 bases, and 3 bases stayed unmatched. The CDR3 coding sequence is TGCGCCAGCAGCCCCGGGACTAGCGGGAACAATGAGCAGTTCTTC. It specifies CASSPGTSGNNEQFF.

The rearrangement uses TRBV7-9 and TRBJ1-1; the D is unclear. The CDR3 totals 14 residues. V was trimmed by 4 bases and J by 1 base, leaving 10 bases between them. From germline, CDR1 is SEHNR and CDR2 FQNEAQ (reference sequence). CDR3: CASSSPVGNTEAFF. In DNA form, the CDR3 reads TGTGCCAGCAGCTCCCCCGTCGGGAACACTGAAGCTTTCTTT.

This clone was seen once. The chain uses TRBV19 and TRBJ1-5; D might be TRBD1 (6 bases). The V gene's germline CDR1 is LNHDA and CDR2 SQIVND (reference sequence). V gave up 7 bases and J gave up 6 bases, with 22 bases separating them. The CDR3 loop spans 16 amino acids. This CDR3 reads CASIGSGRGWGQPQHF. The CDR3 DNA is TGTGCCAGTATCGGGTCGGGCAGGGGCTGGGGTCAGCCCCAGCATTTT.